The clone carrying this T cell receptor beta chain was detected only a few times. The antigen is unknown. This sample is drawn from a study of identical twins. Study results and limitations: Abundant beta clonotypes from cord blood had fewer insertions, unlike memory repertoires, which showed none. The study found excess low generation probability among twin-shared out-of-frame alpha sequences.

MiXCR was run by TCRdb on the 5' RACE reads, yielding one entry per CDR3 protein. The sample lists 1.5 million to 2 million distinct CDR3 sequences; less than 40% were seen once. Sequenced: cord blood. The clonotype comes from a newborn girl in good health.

The CDR3 DNA reads as TGTGCCAGCAGCTTATGGTGGTCCCCGGGACAAGCCTACTACGAGCAGTACTTC. Translation: CASSLWWSPGQAYYEQYF. This sequence joins TRBV7-8 and TRBJ2-7; a weak D match, TRBD1 (6 bases). Trimming took off 2 bases at V and 3 bases at J, with 23 bases between the two ends. The CDR3 runs to 18 residues. Germline values: CDR1 SGHVS, CDR2 FQNEAQ.